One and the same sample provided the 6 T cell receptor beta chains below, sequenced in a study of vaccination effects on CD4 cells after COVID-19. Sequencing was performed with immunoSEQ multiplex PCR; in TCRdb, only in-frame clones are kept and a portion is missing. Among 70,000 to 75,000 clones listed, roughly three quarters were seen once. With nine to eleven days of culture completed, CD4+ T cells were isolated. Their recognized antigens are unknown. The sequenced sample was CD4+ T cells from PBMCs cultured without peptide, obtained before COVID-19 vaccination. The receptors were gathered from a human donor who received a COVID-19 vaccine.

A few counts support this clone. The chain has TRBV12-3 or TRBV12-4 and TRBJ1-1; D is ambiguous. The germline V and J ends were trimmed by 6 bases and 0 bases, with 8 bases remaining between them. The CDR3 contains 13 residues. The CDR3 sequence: CASRLDLNTEAFF. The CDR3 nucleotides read TGTGCCAGCAGACTTGACCTGAACACTGAAGCTTTCTTT.

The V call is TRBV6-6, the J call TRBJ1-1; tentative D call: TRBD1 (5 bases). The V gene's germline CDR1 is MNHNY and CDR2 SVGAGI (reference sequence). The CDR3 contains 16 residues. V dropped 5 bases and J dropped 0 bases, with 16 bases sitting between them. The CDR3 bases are TGTGCCAGCAGTCCCTCGGGGACCCGTATGAACACTGAAGCTTTCTTT. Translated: CASSPSGTRMNTEAFF.

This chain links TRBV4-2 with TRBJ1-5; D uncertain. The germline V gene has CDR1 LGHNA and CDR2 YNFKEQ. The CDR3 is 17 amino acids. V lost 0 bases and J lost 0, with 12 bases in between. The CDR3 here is CASSQDGVDYSNQPQHF. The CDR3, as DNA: TGTGCCAGCAGCCAAGATGGGGTGGATTATAGCAATCAGCCCCAGCATTTT.

The CDR3 spells CASSSPSTDTQYF. The CDR3 DNA is TGTGCCAGCAGCAGCCCTAGCACAGATACGCAGTATTTT. The chain couples TRBV7-2 to TRBJ2-3, with D hard to call. CDR3 length equals 13 residues. Trimming took off 5 bases at V and 0 bases at J, with 6 bases between the two ends. Germline CDR1 is SGHTA and CDR2 is FQGNSA.

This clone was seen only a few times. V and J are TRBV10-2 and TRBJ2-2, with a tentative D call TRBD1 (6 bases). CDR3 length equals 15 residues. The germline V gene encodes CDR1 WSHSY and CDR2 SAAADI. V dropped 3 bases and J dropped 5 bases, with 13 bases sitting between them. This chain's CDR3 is CASSETGFRTGELFF. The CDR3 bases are TGCGCCAGCAGTGAAACAGGGTTTCGAACCGGGGAGCTGTTTTTT.

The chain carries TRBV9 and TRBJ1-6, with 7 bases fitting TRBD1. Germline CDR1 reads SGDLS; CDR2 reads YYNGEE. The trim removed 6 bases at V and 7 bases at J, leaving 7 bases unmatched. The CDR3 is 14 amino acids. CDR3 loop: CASTFGQENSPLHF. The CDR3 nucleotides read TGTGCCAGCACCTTTGGACAGGAAAATTCACCCCTCCACTTT.